The next 31 T cell receptor beta chains were all read from a single sample in a study of blood T cells in healthy people across ages. A sample-barcoded 5' primer and a J-beta primer mix were used in a second PCR of about 7 to 11 cycles. Each CDR3 protein is one row after TCRdb ran MiXCR on the 5' RACE reads. The sample includes around 800,000 distinct CDR3 sequences, under 55% of them seen just once. Sequenced: blood. Source of these receptors: a man aged 55 to 70 in good health.

This clonotype has more than one count but fewer than ten. V is TRBV6-2 or TRBV6-3 and J is TRBJ2-6, with TRBD2 as a possible D gene (6 bases). The germline V gene encodes CDR1 MNHEY and CDR2 SVGEGT. The CDR3 runs to 17 residues. Deletions cut 11 bases from V and 0 bases from J, with 20 bases between. CDR3 in DNA: TGTGCCTCCAGGAGGGGACTGATGGCCTCTGGGGCCAACGTCCTGACTTTC. Protein product: CASRRGLMASGANVLTF.

Comment on this clonotype: Germline and junction disagree at one end, which may indicate a read error. The genes are TRBV4-3 and TRBJ2-4; 7 bases line up with TRBD1. This CDR3 region has 17 residues. The germline gives CDR1 LGHNA, CDR2 YSLEER. CDR3 coding DNA: TGCGCCAACAGCCAAGTGTGGAAGGGGGCGGTCAAAAACATTCAGTACTTC. Its protein product is CANSQVWKGAVKNIQYF.

In its sample, this clonotype was seen a few times. CDR3 region: CSVGDRGPSYEQYF. In DNA form, the CDR3 reads TGCAGCGTTGGCGACAGGGGACCATCCTACGAGCAGTACTTC. This chain links TRBV29-1 with TRBJ2-7; 8 positions match TRBD1. Germline-derived CDR1 and CDR2 are SQVTM and ANQGSEA. With V trimmed by 4 bases and J by 1 base, 6 bases remained unmatched. The CDR3 runs 14 residues.

CDR3 in DNA: TGTGCCAGCAGCTGGGGATCTAATGAGCAGTTCTTC. Translating gives CASSWGSNEQFF. The V gene is TRBV7-9, the J gene TRBJ2-1; no clear D. Germline CDR1 reads SEHNR; CDR2 reads FQNEAQ (reference sequence). V dropped 4 bases and J dropped 7 bases, with 8 bases sitting between them. The CDR3 loop spans 12 amino acids.

The chain carries TRBV12-3 or TRBV12-4 and TRBJ2-3; 12 bases map to TRBD2. The CDR3 extends over 15 amino acids. V lost 4 bases to trimming and J lost 5 bases; unmatched junction nucleotides: 4. DNA of the CDR3: TGTGCCAGCAGTTCTAGGACTAGCGGGGAAGATACGCAGTATTTT. It specifies CASSSRTSGEDTQYF.

In this sample, this clonotype turned up many times. The chain employs TRBV4-3 and TRBJ2-7; D uncertain. Trimming cost V 0 bases and J 3 bases, with 9 bases left between them. CDR1 and CDR2 from the germline V gene are LGHNA and YSLEER. There are 14 residues in the CDR3. The CDR3 reads CASSQDKSGYEQYF. CDR3 coding DNA: TGCGCCAGCAGCCAAGATAAATCCGGCTACGAGCAGTACTTC.

The chain carries TRBV5-1 and TRBJ2-3, with TRBD2 identical over 8 bases. V trimming: 7 bases; J trimming: 4 bases; junction bases outside the gene matches: 17. The CDR3 contains 17 residues. Germline CDR1 is SGHRS and CDR2 is YFSETQ. In nucleotides, the CDR3 is TGCGCCAGCGCCTTATTCCCCCGGGGGGGCTACGCAGATACGCAGTATTTT. Encoded protein: CASALFPRGGYADTQYF.

This clonotype was detected only a few times. The chain combines TRBV20-1 with TRBJ2-1; TRBD1 aligns across 9 bases. Unmatched junction bases numbered 4, after V lost 3 bases and J lost 1 base. Germline loops: CDR1 DFQATT, CDR2 SNEGSKA (reference sequence). The CDR3 is made up of 15 amino acids. The DNA for the CDR3 is TGCAGTGCTAGGATACAGGGGGCTTCCTACAATGAGCAGTTCTTC. This sequence encodes CSARIQGASYNEQFF.

This clonotype was seen only a few times. The chain uses TRBV4-3 and TRBJ2-3; D tentatively reads TRBD1 or TRBD2 (7 bases each). Germline loops: CDR1 LGHNA, CDR2 YSLEER. This CDR3 has 18 residues. The V end was cut by 2 bases, the J end by 0 bases, with 18 bases between. For the CDR3, the DNA is TGCGCCAGCAGCCAATTATCAGGGGGTAGCGGGAGCACAGATACGCAGTATTTT. It is translated as CASSQLSGGSGSTDTQYF.

This clonotype has a handful of counts. The J gene is TRBJ2-1, the V gene TRBV7-3; no definite D call. Germline-derived CDR1 and CDR2 are SGHTA and FQGTGA. The V and J ends lost 1 base and 2 bases respectively, with 12 bases between them. This CDR3 comprises 16 residues. Here the CDR3 DNA reads TGTGCCAGCAGCTTAAATGGACCTTACACCTACAATGAGCAGTTCTTC. Its translation: CASSLNGPYTYNEQFF.

The CDR3, as DNA: TGTGCCAGCAGTCCCAGCGGCAGGGTAAAAGAAAAACTGTTTTTT. This translates into CASSPSGRVKEKLFF. This chain joins TRBV12-3 or TRBV12-4 and TRBJ1-4, with D perhaps TRBD1 (5 bases). The CDR3 has 15 residues. V dropped 5 bases and J dropped 8 bases, with 18 bases sitting between them.

The table lists this clonotype with a few counts. V and J are TRBV11-2 and TRBJ2-1, with TRBD2 matching over 9 bases. This CDR3 is 14 amino acids long. Germline V CDR1 and CDR2: SGHAT, FQNNGV. The CDR3 protein is CGCGRGGSYNEQFF. CDR3 nucleotides: TGTGGCTGCGGGCGGGGGGGATCCTACAATGAGCAGTTCTTC. The full variable domain, its missing parts supplied by reference TRBV11-2 and TRBJ2-1, is EAGVAQSPRYKIIEKRQSVAFWCNPISGHATLYWYQQILGQGPKLLIQFQNNGVVDDSQLPKDRFSAERLKGVDSTLKIQPAKLEDSAVYLCGCGRGGSYNEQFFGPGTRLTVL.

This clonotype was counted between two and nine times. The chain couples TRBV6-1 to TRBJ1-6; weak D call: TRBD1 (5 bases). This CDR3 contains 15 residues. The V end was cut by 4 bases, the J end by 5 bases, with 12 bases between. Germline CDR1 is MNHNS and CDR2 is SASEGT. The CDR3 here is CASSGQTLNNSPLHF. The CDR3 nucleotides read TGTGCCAGCAGTGGACAGACACTCAATAATTCACCCCTCCACTTT.

This clonotype was recorded a few times. The chain employs TRBV15 and TRBJ2-7; 12 nucleotides match TRBD1. CDR3 length: 16 amino acids. Trimming cost V 5 bases and J 5 bases; bases outside gene matches: 10. Germline assignment: CDR1 LNHNV and CDR2 YYDKDF (reference sequence). CDR3 sequence: CATSGFTGTGGHEQYF. As DNA, the CDR3 is TGTGCCACCAGCGGATTTACCGGGACAGGGGGCCACGAGCAGTACTTC.

This clonotype occurred many times. J is TRBJ2-5 and V is TRBV7-2; TRBD1 is a possible D gene (6 bases). Germline V gives CDR1 SGHTA, CDR2 FQGNSA. This CDR3 comprises 14 residues. Trimming took off 5 bases at V and 2 bases at J, with 12 bases between the two ends. CDR3 residues: CASSQPGQQETQYF. In DNA form, the CDR3 reads TGTGCCAGCAGCCAGCCGGGACAACAAGAGACCCAGTACTTC.

V and J are TRBV15 and TRBJ2-1; 11 bases are shared with TRBD2. The germline V gene encodes CDR1 LNHNV and CDR2 YYDKDF (reference sequence). Losses at the gene ends were 5 bases for V and 15 bases for J; bases not matched to a gene: 15. CDR3 length: 15 residues. The CDR3 region has the DNA TGTGCCACCAGCTCCACTAGCGGGGGAGCCAGTGTGCGGTTCTTC. It specifies CATSSTSGGASVRFF.

This clonotype was found once. Mismatch with germline at one junction end may stem from a read error. The gene calls are TRBV12-3 or TRBV12-4 and TRBJ2-2; D is unresolved. The CDR3 covers 16 residues. The CDR3 DNA reads as TGTGCCAGCAGTTTAGTAGTGAGACTGAACGCCGGGGAGCTGTTTTTT. It yields the protein CASSLVVRLNAGELFF.

Comments on this clonotype: A clone one base away is much larger, so this may be a read error. J is TRBJ2-7 and V is TRBV7-9, with D perhaps TRBD2 (6 bases). Germline assignment: CDR1 SEHNR and CDR2 FQNEAQ (reference sequence). There are 13 residues in the CDR3. The DNA for the CDR3 is TGTACCAGCAGCTCCGGGGGAACCTACGAGCAGTACTTC. Its protein product is CTSSSGGTYEQYF.

The V and J genes are TRBV7-9 and TRBJ1-1; weak D call: TRBD1 (6 bases). The germline gives CDR1 SEHNR, CDR2 FQNEAQ (reference sequence). The CDR3 is 17 residues long. V dropped 4 bases and J dropped 2 bases, with 20 bases sitting between them. CDR3 sequence: CASSSTERQASNTEAFF. The CDR3 bases are TGTGCCAGCAGCTCGACTGAACGACAGGCTAGTAACACTGAAGCTTTCTTT.

This clonotype was found a few times. This chain uses TRBV2 with TRBJ1-1, with D possibly TRBD1 on 5 matching bases. Germline CDR1 is SNHLY and CDR2 is FYNNEI. V lost 1 base, J lost 8 bases, and 14 bases lay in between. The CDR3 covers 14 residues. CDR3 in amino acids: CASSEGGRNPEAFF. The DNA for the CDR3 is TGTGCCAGCAGTGAAGGGGGCAGGAATCCCGAAGCTTTCTTT.

The chain has TRBV5-5 and TRBJ2-3, with unresolved D. The germline gives CDR1 SGHKS, CDR2 YYEKEE (reference sequence). The CDR3 is 15 amino acids. Trimming removed 1 base at V and 0 bases at J, with 9 bases between. For the CDR3, the DNA is TGTGCCAGCAGCTTGCAAGGGCAGAGCACAGATACGCAGTATTTT. Translated, it gives CASSLQGQSTDTQYF.

The sample holds a few counts of this clonotype. The chain couples TRBV6-1 to TRBJ2-5; weak D call: TRBD2 (6 bases). Germline V gives CDR1 MNHNS, CDR2 SASEGT. The length of the CDR3 is 16 residues. The ends were cut back, 6 bases at V and 5 bases at J, with 22 bases in the middle. CDR3 loop: CASRDLEERRGETQYF. In DNA form, the CDR3 reads TGTGCCAGCAGGGATTTAGAGGAGCGGAGGGGTGAGACCCAGTACTTC.

The table lists this clonotype with many counts. CDR3 residues: CASSRPAPDQYF. In DNA form, the CDR3 reads TGTGCCAGCAGCCGACCCGCCCCGGACCAGTACTTC. The rearrangement joins TRBV7-2 to TRBJ2-5; D not certain. The V end was cut by 5 bases, the J end by 10 bases, with 14 bases between. This CDR3 contains 12 residues. Germline-derived CDR1 and CDR2 are SGHTA and FQGNSA.

This chain joins TRBV6-1 and TRBJ2-4; possibly TRBD2 for D (6 bases). Germline V gives CDR1 MNHNS, CDR2 SASEGT. The CDR3 runs 16 residues. V lost 1 base, J lost 4 bases, and 14 bases lay in between. CDR3 in amino acids: CASSEEGGRRKNIQYF. In DNA, the CDR3 is TGTGCCAGCAGTGAAGAGGGAGGCAGAAGAAAAAACATTCAGTACTTC.

This clonotype was counted many times. This chain joins TRBV4-3 and TRBJ2-5, with D perhaps TRBD2 (5 bases). Germline assignment: CDR1 LGHNA and CDR2 YSLEER. The CDR3 consists of 14 residues. Trimming stripped 0 bases from V and 5 bases from J, with 10 bases between. CDR3 amino acids: CASSQDGERETQYF. The CDR3 bases are TGCGCCAGCAGCCAAGATGGGGAGCGCGAGACCCAGTACTTC.

In this sample, this clonotype turned up a few times. The chain is built from TRBV5-1 and TRBJ2-1; D gene unclear. V was clipped by 0 bases and J by 8 bases, with 9 bases between them. CDR1 and CDR2 from the germline V gene are SGHRS and YFSETQ. The CDR3 sequence is 13 residues long. The CDR3 DNA sequence: TGCGCCAGCAGCTTGGTTCCCGGGTATGAGCAGTTCTTC. It encodes CASSLVPGYEQFF.

In this sample, this clonotype turned up a few times. The chain combines TRBV6-1 with TRBJ2-7; D gene unclear. Trimming cost V 4 bases and J 6 bases, with 16 bases left between them. This CDR3 has 14 residues. Germline loops: CDR1 MNHNS, CDR2 SASEGT. CDR3: CASSGLAGALEQYF. The CDR3 DNA reads TGTGCCAGCAGTGGCTTGGCAGGTGCCCTCGAGCAGTACTTC.

In this sample, this clonotype turned up a few times. The chain couples TRBV5-1 to TRBJ2-7; D unresolved. CDR3 size: 12 residues. Deletions cut 3 bases from V and 9 bases from J, with 13 bases between. Germline-derived CDR1 and CDR2 are SGHRS and YFSETQ. In DNA form, the CDR3 reads TGCGCCAGCAGCTCTGGAGTGGGCGGGCAGTACTTC. Encoded protein: CASSSGVGGQYF.

The chain links TRBV5-1 to TRBJ2-1, with a possible D match to TRBD2 (5 bases). CDR1 is SGHRS and CDR2 is YFSETQ in the germline V gene. This CDR3 has 11 residues. V lost 6 bases, J lost 9 bases, and 10 bases lay in between. The CDR3 DNA reads as TGCGCCAGCACTTCGGGGAGTGAGCAGTTCTTC. It translates to CASTSGSEQFF.

This clonotype was observed a few times. The chain employs TRBV5-1 and TRBJ2-7, with 8 bases fitting TRBD1. V shed 4 bases, J shed 3 bases, and the junction held 9 bases outside the gene matches. Germline CDR1 is SGHRS and CDR2 is YFSETQ. The CDR3 sequence is 15 residues long. The CDR3 is CASSGGQASLYEQYF. CDR3 sequence (DNA): TGCGCCAGCAGCGGGGGACAGGCCTCTCTCTACGAGCAGTACTTC.

This clonotype appeared a few times. The chain recombines TRBV20-1 with TRBJ2-1; 11 nucleotides agree with TRBD2. The germline CDR1 and CDR2 sequences are DFQATT and SNEGSKA (reference sequence). Losses at the gene ends were 6 bases for V and 9 bases for J; bases not matched to a gene: 13. The CDR3 has 15 amino acids. The CDR3 region is CSALEGGLAGGEQFF. The CDR3 coding sequence is TGCAGTGCCCTAGAGGGGGGGCTAGCGGGGGGTGAGCAGTTCTTC.